This TCR beta chain was sequenced in a study of T cell responses to AZD1222 COVID-19 vaccine. Findings and limits, study-wide: It should be noted that donors were predominantly white British and more often female, and clonal diversity was possibly underestimated. Repertoires were obtained solely post-peak T cell response.

As regards this clone: Its antigen is currently unknown.

Produced via immunoSEQ multiplex PCR; TCRdb's table is partial and in-frame only. Altogether roughly 120,000 clones are present, approximately 83% being singletons, with the ten largest covering 3% to 4%. The V end lost 2 bases, the J end lost 7 bases, and 14 bases lay between the germline ends. Germline V gives CDR1 SGHTA, CDR2 FQGNSA. This CDR3 has 14 amino acids. This chain joins TRBV7-2 and TRBJ1-2; D is possibly TRBD1 (6 bases). The sample in question was peripheral blood, obtained on day 0 of MenACWY control vaccination. This receptor was obtained from an adult in good health. CDR3 nucleotide sequence: TGTGCCAGCAGCTTACAAGGGGGTGGCAGTGGCTACACCTTC. Translated, it gives CASSLQGGGSGYTF.